Shown below are 15 T cell receptor beta chains from a single sample sequenced in a study of blood T cell repertoires in COVID-19. Here immunoSEQ multiplex PCR was the method, and the copy in TCRdb shows in-frame clones only, minus some. The sample includes roughly 200,000 clones, around 83% seen only once; the top ten take roughly 2.9%. The sample comprised peripheral blood. The receptors derive from a woman aged 30 to 39 with active or convalescent COVID-19.

V usage is TRBV27 and J usage is TRBJ1-6; TRBD1 matches 7 bases. This CDR3 has 16 residues. V gave up 0 bases and J gave up 10 bases; unmatched junction bases: 9. The germline V gene has CDR1 MNHEY and CDR2 SMNVEV (reference sequence). CDR3: CASSLSIGQGGSPLHF. The CDR3 DNA sequence: TGTGCCAGCAGTTTATCAATTGGGCAGGGGGGCTCACCCCTCCACTTT.

V and J are TRBV5-4 and TRBJ2-1, with 8 bases fitting TRBD2. The CDR3 has 14 amino acids. The germline gives CDR1 SGHNT, CDR2 YYREEE (reference sequence). The CDR3 region has the DNA TGTATGATTTCGCAGGCGGGGGGACTGAATGAGCAGTTCTTC. This translates into CMISQAGGLNEQFF.

This clone was counted a few times. The rearrangement uses TRBV6-6 and TRBJ2-7, with 9 bases matching TRBD1. CDR1 is MNHNY and CDR2 is SVGAGI in the germline V gene (reference sequence). V dropped 5 bases and J dropped 4; count of bases not matched to a gene: 6. The CDR3 length is 14 residues. CDR3 bases: TGTGCCAGCAGTCCGAGACAGGGGGGATACGAGCAGTACTTC. Translation gives CASSPRQGGYEQYF.

The chain uses TRBV19 and TRBJ1-2; 8 bases align to TRBD1. J was trimmed by 5 bases and V by 6 bases; bases with no gene match: 8. The CDR3 covers 14 residues. Germline V gene data show CDR1 as LNHDA and CDR2 as SQIVND (reference sequence). CDR3 coding DNA: TGTGCCAGTAGAGGGAGACAGGGGTGGTATGGCTACACCTTC. It is translated as CASRGRQGWYGYTF.

This sequence joins TRBV28 and TRBJ2-3; D is unresolved. There are 10 residues in the CDR3. Germline CDR1 reads MDHEN; CDR2 reads SYDVKM. V was cut by 6 bases and J by 7 bases, with 5 bases left in between. The CDR3 bases are TGTGCCAGCAGGCAGAATACGCAGTATTTT. This translates into CASRQNTQYF.

This sequence joins TRBV9 and TRBJ2-7; D possibly corresponds to TRBD2 (6 bases). Germline loops: CDR1 SGDLS, CDR2 YYNGEE. Trimming stripped 2 bases from V and 3 bases from J, with 9 bases between. This CDR3 spans 13 amino acids. CDR3 region: CASSVGGVYEQYF. DNA for the CDR3: TGTGCCAGCAGCGTCGGCGGGGTCTACGAGCAGTACTTC.

The CDR3 region is CASGDTMNTEAFF. The CDR3 DNA is TGTGCCAGCGGTGACACGATGAACACTGAAGCTTTCTTT. V gene TRBV12-3 or TRBV12-4 combines with J gene TRBJ1-1; no clear D gene. Trimming shortened V by 8 bases and J by 0 bases, and 10 bases separated the two germline ends. There are 13 residues in the CDR3.

The chain uses TRBV11-2 and TRBJ2-7, with D possibly matching TRBD1 (5 bases). From germline, CDR1 is SGHAT and CDR2 FQNNGV. The CDR3 contains 17 residues. Trimming cost V 3 bases and J 3 bases, with 21 bases left between them. Here the CDR3 DNA reads TGTGCCAGCAGCTTCGACAGCCGAGAACCATCTGACTACGAGCAGTACTTC. This encodes CASSFDSREPSDYEQYF.

The V and J genes are TRBV5-6 and TRBJ2-1, with D perhaps matching TRBD2 (5 bases). Germline V gene lookup returns CDR1 SGHDT and CDR2 YYEEEE. The CDR3 sequence is 16 residues long. V lost 3 bases and J lost 3, with 16 bases in between. In DNA form, the CDR3 reads TGTGCCAGCAGCTGGGGAGTGGGAATAGTCTACAATGAGCAGTTCTTC. As protein: CASSWGVGIVYNEQFF.

This chain connects TRBV30 to TRBJ2-7; 7 bases are a match to TRBD2. The CDR3 length is 13 residues. The germline V gene has CDR1 GTSNPN and CDR2 SVGIG (reference sequence). The ends lost 3 bases at V and 2 bases at J; junction bases unmatched: 4. The CDR3, as DNA: TGTGCCTGGAGCGATGGACTAGCCTACGAGCAGTACTTC. This codes for CAWSDGLAYEQYF.

The table lists this clone with a few counts. V usage is TRBV29-1 and J usage is TRBJ2-1, with TRBD2 matching over 10 bases. V shed 2 bases and J 4 bases; nucleotides not matched to a gene: 2. The CDR3 has 14 amino acids. Germline CDR1 and CDR2: SQVTM and ANQGSEA. For the CDR3, the DNA is TGCAGCGTTGAACTAGCGGGGGTGTACAATGAGCAGTTCTTC. Encoded protein: CSVELAGVYNEQFF.

The genes are TRBV19 and TRBJ2-1; TRBD1 matches 8 bases. The germline V gene encodes CDR1 LNHDA and CDR2 SQIVND (reference sequence). With 5 bases clipped from V and 0 bases from J, the junction kept 6 bases outside the gene matches. CDR3 length: 16 residues. The CDR3 loop reads CASSLGQGLSYNEQFF. DNA for the CDR3: TGTGCCAGTAGTCTTGGACAGGGCCTCTCCTACAATGAGCAGTTCTTC.

There are a few counts of this clone. This chain connects TRBV4-1 to TRBJ2-2; TRBD2 matches at 9 bases. The junction had 5 bases not matched to a gene; V was cut back by 4 bases and J by 2 bases. CDR3 length equals 16 residues. Germline CDR1 reads MGHRA; CDR2 reads YSYEKL. CDR3 loop: CASSRTGTSNTGELFF. In nucleotides, the CDR3 is TGCGCCAGCAGCCGTACCGGGACTAGCAACACCGGGGAGCTGTTTTTT.

This clone was seen only once. As DNA, the CDR3 is TGTGCCAGCAGTATCGCGGGAGGGTCCTCCTACGAGCAGTACTTC. As protein: CASSIAGGSSYEQYF. The chain employs TRBV6-5 and TRBJ2-7; 9 nucleotides agree with TRBD2. J gave up 0 bases and V 5 bases, and 5 bases lay outside the gene matches. Germline-derived CDR1 and CDR2 are MNHEY and SVGAGI. The CDR3 sequence is 15 residues long.

This chain connects TRBV5-1 to TRBJ2-1, with TRBD2 matching over 13 bases. The V gene end was trimmed by 2 bases and the J gene end by 6 bases; junction bases not matched to a gene: 5. This CDR3 is 16 amino acids long. Germline CDR1 is SGHRS and CDR2 is YFSETQ. The CDR3, as DNA: TGCGCCAGCAGCTTACTAGCGGGGGGGATTGGCAATGAGCAGTTCTTC. Residues: CASSLLAGGIGNEQFF.